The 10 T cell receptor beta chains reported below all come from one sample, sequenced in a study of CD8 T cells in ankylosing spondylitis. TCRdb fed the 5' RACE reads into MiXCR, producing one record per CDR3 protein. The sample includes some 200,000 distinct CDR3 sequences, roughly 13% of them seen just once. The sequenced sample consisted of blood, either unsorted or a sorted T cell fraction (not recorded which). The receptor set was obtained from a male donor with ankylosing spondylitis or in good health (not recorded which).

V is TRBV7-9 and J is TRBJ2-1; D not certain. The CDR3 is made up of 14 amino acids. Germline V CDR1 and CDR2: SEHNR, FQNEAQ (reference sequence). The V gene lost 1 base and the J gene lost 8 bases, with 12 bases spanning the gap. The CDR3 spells CASSLENRIHEQFF. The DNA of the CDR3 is TGTGCCAGCAGCTTAGAAAACAGAATACATGAGCAGTTCTTC.

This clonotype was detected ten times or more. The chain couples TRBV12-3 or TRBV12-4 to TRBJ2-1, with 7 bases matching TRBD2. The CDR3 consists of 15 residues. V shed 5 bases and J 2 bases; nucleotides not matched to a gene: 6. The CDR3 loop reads CASSGGLGPYNEQFF. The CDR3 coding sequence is TGTGCCAGCAGTGGAGGACTAGGCCCCTACAATGAGCAGTTCTTC.

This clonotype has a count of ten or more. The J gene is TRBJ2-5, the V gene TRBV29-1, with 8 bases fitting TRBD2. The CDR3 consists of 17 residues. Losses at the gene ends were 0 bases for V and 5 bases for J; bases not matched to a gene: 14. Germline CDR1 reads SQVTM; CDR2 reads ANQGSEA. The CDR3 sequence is CSVEDGGVSGSSETQYF. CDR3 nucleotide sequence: TGCAGCGTTGAAGATGGAGGCGTAAGCGGGAGTTCGGAGACCCAGTACTTC.

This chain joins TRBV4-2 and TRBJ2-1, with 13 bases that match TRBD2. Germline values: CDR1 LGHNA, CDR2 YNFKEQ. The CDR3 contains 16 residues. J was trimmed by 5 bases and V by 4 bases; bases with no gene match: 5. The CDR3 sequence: CASSLGTSGADNEQFF. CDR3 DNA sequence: TGTGCCAGCAGCCTTGGGACTAGCGGGGCAGACAATGAGCAGTTCTTC.

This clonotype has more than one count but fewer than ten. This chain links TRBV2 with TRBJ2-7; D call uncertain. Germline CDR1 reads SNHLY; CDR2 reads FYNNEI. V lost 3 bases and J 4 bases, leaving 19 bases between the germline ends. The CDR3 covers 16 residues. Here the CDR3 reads CASSETKTVLQYEQYF. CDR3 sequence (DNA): TGTGCCAGCAGTGAGACCAAGACGGTCCTTCAATACGAGCAGTACTTC.

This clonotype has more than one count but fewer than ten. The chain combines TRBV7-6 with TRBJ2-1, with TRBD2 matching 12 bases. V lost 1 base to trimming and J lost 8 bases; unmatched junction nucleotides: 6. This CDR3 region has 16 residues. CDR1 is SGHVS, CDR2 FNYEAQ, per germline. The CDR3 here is CASSLGLAGARDEQFF. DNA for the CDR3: TGTGCCAGCAGCTTAGGACTAGCGGGAGCTAGGGATGAGCAGTTCTTC.

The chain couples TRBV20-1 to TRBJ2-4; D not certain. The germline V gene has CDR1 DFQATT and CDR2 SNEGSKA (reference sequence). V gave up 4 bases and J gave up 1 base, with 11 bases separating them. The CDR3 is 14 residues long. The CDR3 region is CSATPSRAKNIQYF. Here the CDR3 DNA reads TGCAGTGCTACTCCTTCTAGGGCCAAAAACATTCAGTACTTC.

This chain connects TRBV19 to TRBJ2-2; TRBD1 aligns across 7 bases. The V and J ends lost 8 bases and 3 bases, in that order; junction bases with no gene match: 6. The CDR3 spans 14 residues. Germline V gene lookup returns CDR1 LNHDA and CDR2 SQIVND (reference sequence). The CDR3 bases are TGTGCCAGTCACGCCGGGACAGACACCGGGGAGCTGTTTTTT. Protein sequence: CASHAGTDTGELFF.

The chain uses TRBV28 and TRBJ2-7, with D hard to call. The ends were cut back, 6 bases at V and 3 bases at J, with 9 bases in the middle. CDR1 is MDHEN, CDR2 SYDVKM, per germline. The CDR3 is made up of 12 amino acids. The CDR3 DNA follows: TGTGCCAGCAGGGCAGAGAACTACGAGCAGTACTTC. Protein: CASRAENYEQYF. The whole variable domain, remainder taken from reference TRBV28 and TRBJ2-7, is DVKVTQSSRYLVKRTGEKVFLECVQDMDHENMFWYRQDPGLGLRLIYFSYDVKMKEKGDIPEGYSVSREKKERFSLILESASTNQTSMYLCASRAENYEQYFGPGTRLTVT.

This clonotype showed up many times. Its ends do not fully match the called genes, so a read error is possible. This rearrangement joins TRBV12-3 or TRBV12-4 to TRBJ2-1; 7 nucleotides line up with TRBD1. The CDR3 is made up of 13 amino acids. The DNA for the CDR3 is TGCGCCAGCAGCTTACAGGGGTACAATGAGCAGTTCTTC. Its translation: CASSLQGYNEQFF.